The entry that follows covers one T cell receptor beta chain sequence. The sample originates from a study of blood T cell repertoires in COVID-19. Method: immunoSEQ multiplex PCR; TCRdb's copy keeps in-frame clones and lacks some. Of 75,000 to 90,000 clones in the sample, approximately 86% were seen once. The germline V gene has CDR1 MNHEY and CDR2 SVGAGI. The ends were cut back, 2 bases at V and 10 bases at J, with 13 bases in the middle. The CDR3 has 13 residues. The receptor was derived from a man of 80 years or more with active or convalescent COVID-19. J is TRBJ2-3 and V is TRBV6-5, with D tentatively TRBD1 (6 bases). Sequencing was done on a sample of peripheral blood. The CDR3 DNA reads as TGTGCCAGCAGTTACCGGGACACCACGTCGCAGTATTTT. Translating it yields CASSYRDTTSQYF.